A single sample gave rise to the 24 T cell receptor beta chains below, sequenced in a study of T cell responses to AZD1222 COVID-19 vaccine. TCRdb's copy holds only in-frame clones and misses some; the assay was immunoSEQ multiplex PCR. Of about 130,000 clones in the sample, about nine tenths were seen once. Sequencing was performed on peripheral blood, taken on day 0 of AZD1222 vaccination. These receptors were taken from an adult in good health.

The genes are TRBV7-2 and TRBJ1-1; D ambiguous. Trimming left V 2 bases short and J 7 bases short, with 8 bases between. The CDR3 has 12 residues. Germline V gives CDR1 SGHTA, CDR2 FQGNSA. For the CDR3, the DNA is TGTGCCAGCAGCTTATCAGGAGGTGAAGCTTTCTTT. Amino acids: CASSLSGGEAFF.

The rearrangement links TRBV20-1 to TRBJ2-3; a possible D gene is TRBD1 (5 bases). The CDR3 runs to 11 residues. CDR1 and CDR2 from the germline V gene are DFQATT and SNEGSKA (reference sequence). Trimming took off 3 bases at V and 15 bases at J, with 16 bases between the two ends. This chain's CDR3 is CSASGAGSAYF. In nucleotides, the CDR3 is TGCAGTGCTAGCGGCGCAGGGTCCGCATATTTT.

This clone was counted a single time. For the CDR3, the DNA is TGCGCCAGCAGCCCCGGGGACCGAGATCTCTATGGCTACACCTTC. This translates into CASSPGDRDLYGYTF. This chain connects TRBV5-1 to TRBJ1-2; TRBD1 is a possible D gene (5 bases). Trimming removed 4 bases from V and 4 bases from J, with 17 bases in between. Germline assignment: CDR1 SGHRS and CDR2 YFSETQ. The CDR3 spans 15 residues.

The chain couples TRBV5-1 to TRBJ2-3, with a possible D match to TRBD2 (7 bases). CDR3 size: 16 residues. The V gene's germline CDR1 is SGHRS and CDR2 YFSETQ. V lost 1 base and J lost 6, with 18 bases in between. The CDR3 sequence is CASSLSLEGGPDTQYF. Written as DNA, the CDR3 is TGCGCCAGCAGCTTGTCTCTAGAGGGGGGGCCGGATACGCAGTATTTT.

The chain joins TRBV7-6 to TRBJ1-1; a possible D gene is TRBD1 (6 bases). Per the germline V gene, CDR1 is SGHVS and CDR2 is FNYEAQ. The CDR3 length is 15 residues. Trimming removed 1 base at V and 2 bases at J, with 11 bases between. In DNA form, the CDR3 reads TGTGCCAGCAGCTTAGTACAGGGAACTAACACTGAAGCTTTCTTT. Translating gives CASSLVQGTNTEAFF.

The chain uses TRBV25-1 and TRBJ1-5, with 10 bases lining up with TRBD1. This CDR3 contains 17 residues. CDR1 is MGHDK and CDR2 is SYGVNS in the germline V gene. V shed 4 bases, J shed 5 bases, and the junction held 11 bases outside the gene matches. CDR3 nucleotide sequence: TGTGCCAGCAGTGCCCGGACAGGGGGATTGGGGGATCAGCCCCAGCATTTT. It translates to CASSARTGGLGDQPQHF.

The genes are TRBV7-8 and TRBJ1-2; D not certain. This CDR3 has 17 residues. The germline V gene encodes CDR1 SGHVS and CDR2 FQNEAQ. Trimming shortened V by 1 base and J by 0 bases, and 15 bases separated the two germline ends. This CDR3 reads CASSLGAGLEANYGYTF. The CDR3 region has the DNA TGTGCCAGCAGCTTAGGTGCAGGATTGGAAGCTAACTATGGCTACACCTTC.

This clone was recorded only once. CDR3 region: CASSQGDGYTGELFF. Written as DNA, the CDR3 is TGCGCCAGCAGCCAAGGCGACGGCTACACCGGGGAGCTGTTTTTT. The chain combines TRBV4-1 with TRBJ2-2; D is unclear. CDR3 length: 15 amino acids. The V gene's germline CDR1 is MGHRA and CDR2 YSYEKL. Trimming stripped 1 base from V and 3 bases from J, with 9 bases between.

CDR3 region: CASSQSSSQEEKLFF. CDR3 sequence (DNA): TGCGCCAGCAGTCAATCGTCCAGCCAGGAGGAAAAACTGTTTTTT. This chain joins TRBV23-1 and TRBJ1-4; D ambiguous. TRBV23-1 is reported as an ORF; its role is uncertain. The ends were cut back, 0 bases at V and 8 bases at J, with 13 bases in the middle. This CDR3 has 15 residues.

This clone was observed a single time. The chain joins TRBV25-1 to TRBJ1-1; the D is unclear. The germline V gene encodes CDR1 MGHDK and CDR2 SYGVNS. This CDR3 is built from 13 residues. V was trimmed by 6 bases and J by 4 bases, leaving 12 bases between them. CDR3 region: CASSQSWGTEAFF. The CDR3 nucleotides read TGTGCCAGCAGCCAAAGCTGGGGCACTGAAGCTTTCTTT.

The J gene is TRBJ2-1, the V gene TRBV28; 8 positions match TRBD1. J was trimmed by 2 bases and V by 5 bases; bases with no gene match: 5. The CDR3 runs to 15 residues. CDR1 MDHEN and CDR2 SYDVKM come from the germline V gene. CDR3 in DNA: TGTGCCAGCAGTAAGTGGACAGGGCCCTACAATGAGCAGTTCTTC. This codes for CASSKWTGPYNEQFF.

The J gene is TRBJ2-7, the V gene TRBV24-1; 8 positions match TRBD2. V lost 4 bases and J lost 3; bases outside the gene matches: 7. Germline lookup yields CDR1 KGHDR and CDR2 SFDVKD. CDR3 size: 15 residues. CDR3 DNA: TGTGCCACCAGTGACCCCGCTAGCGGGTTCTACGAGCAGTACTTC. Its translation: CATSDPASGFYEQYF.

The table lists this clone with a few counts. V is TRBV27 and J is TRBJ2-7, with D perhaps matching TRBD1 (6 bases). There are 14 residues in the CDR3. V lost 8 bases and J lost 1, with 15 bases in between. The germline CDR1 and CDR2 sequences are MNHEY and SMNVEV (reference sequence). CDR3 region: CASQKGTGSYEQYF. The CDR3 region has the DNA TGTGCCAGCCAAAAAGGTACAGGGTCCTACGAGCAGTACTTC.

This chain's CDR3 is CASSYSYRAVGQPQHF. In nucleotides, the CDR3 is TGTGCCAGCAGTTACTCGTACAGGGCGGTTGGACAGCCCCAGCATTTT. The gene calls are TRBV6-5 and TRBJ1-5, with a weak D call TRBD1 (6 bases). The CDR3 has 16 residues. From germline, CDR1 is MNHEY and CDR2 SVGAGI. Trimming took 0 bases from V and 7 from J, leaving 16 bases between them.

This chain connects TRBV7-2 to TRBJ1-3; no clear D. V was pared by 5 bases and J by 7 bases, with 24 bases between. From germline, CDR1 is SGHTA and CDR2 FQGNSA. The CDR3 sequence is 17 residues long. CDR3 protein: CASSPHGPSDYGNTIYF. CDR3 bases: TGTGCCAGCAGCCCCCACGGGCCTAGCGATTATGGCAACACCATATATTTT.

This sequence joins TRBV2 and TRBJ1-1; D uncertain. CDR1 and CDR2 (germline): SNHLY, FYNNEI. Trimming removed 8 bases at V and 0 bases at J, with 19 bases between. The CDR3 is 16 residues long. The CDR3 region is CASVETRQGLNTEAFF. CDR3 in DNA: TGTGCCAGCGTAGAGACAAGGCAAGGCCTGAACACTGAAGCTTTCTTT.

In this sample, this clone turned up a few times. The CDR3 sequence is CASSMGTEAFF. The DNA of the CDR3 is TGTGCCAGCAGTATGGGAACTGAAGCTTTCTTT. The V call is TRBV6-2 or TRBV6-3, the J call TRBJ1-1; no reliable D call. The germline V and J ends were trimmed by 5 bases and 5 bases, with 6 bases remaining between them. CDR1 is MNHEY, CDR2 SVGEGT, per germline. This CDR3 region has 11 residues.

The rearrangement joins TRBV6-5 to TRBJ1-2; D unclear. CDR1 is MNHEY and CDR2 is SVGAGI in the germline V gene. The CDR3 has 13 residues. V was clipped by 2 bases and J by 2 bases, with 6 bases between them. This CDR3 is CASSYTGNYGYTF. DNA of the CDR3: TGTGCCAGCAGTTACACGGGAAACTATGGCTACACCTTC.

The chain couples TRBV12-1 to TRBJ2-4; the table's D gene call, TRBD1, was not cross checked with the DNA. TRBV12-1 is noted as a pseudogene. The CDR3 is 16 residues long. The DNA for the CDR3 is TGTGCCAGCAGCTTTGCGCGACAGCTAGCCAAAAACATTCAGTACTTC. Its protein is CASSFARQLAKNIQYF.

The chain couples TRBV28 to TRBJ2-1; 8 bases fit TRBD1. The CDR3 is 15 residues long. From germline, CDR1 is MDHEN and CDR2 SYDVKM. The V gene end was trimmed by 3 bases and the J gene end by 2 bases; junction bases not matched to a gene: 3. The CDR3: CASSFTDRAYNEQFF. The CDR3 DNA follows: TGTGCCAGCAGTTTTACGGACAGGGCCTACAATGAGCAGTTCTTC.

Regarding this clone: This specimen includes other DNA sequences encoding the same CDR3. The chain couples TRBV7-2 to TRBJ1-5, with D hard to call. V lost 5 bases and J 2 bases, leaving 7 bases between the germline ends. Germline-derived CDR1 and CDR2 are SGHTA and FQGNSA. The CDR3 has 13 residues. The chain's CDR3 is CASSLRGNQPQHF. In DNA form, the CDR3 reads TGTGCCAGCAGCCTAAGGGGCAATCAGCCCCAGCATTTT.

This clone was seen once. The rearrangement joins TRBV28 to TRBJ1-5; D not certain. V was trimmed by 3 bases and J by 3 bases, leaving 12 bases between them. Germline-derived CDR1 and CDR2 are MDHEN and SYDVKM. The CDR3 sequence is 15 residues long. The DNA for the CDR3 is TGTGCCAGCAGTTTTGCATCAGGAGTCAATCAGCCCCAGCATTTT. It translates to CASSFASGVNQPQHF.

CDR3 in amino acids: CASSQDYSRNQPQHF. DNA of the CDR3: TGCGCCAGCAGCCAAGATTACAGTCGCAATCAGCCCCAGCATTTT. This rearrangement joins TRBV4-3 to TRBJ1-5; no firm D call. Trimming stripped 0 bases from V and 2 bases from J, with 8 bases between. Germline assignment: CDR1 LGHNA and CDR2 YSLEER. The CDR3 has 15 residues.

CDR3 in amino acids: CAISESKGRETQYF. The CDR3 DNA reads as TGTGCCATCAGTGAGTCGAAGGGGAGAGAGACCCAGTACTTC. V is TRBV10-3 and J is TRBJ2-5; D may match TRBD1 or TRBD2 (5 bases each). CDR3 length: 14 amino acids. The germline gives CDR1 ENHRY, CDR2 SYGVKD. V lost 0 bases and J lost 4, with 9 bases in between.